This T cell receptor beta chain was recovered during a study of blood T cell repertoires in COVID-19. Study summary: Samples representing acute and convalescent COVID-19 were sourced from the United States, Italy and Spain. In each case, the material was cDNA or gDNA derived from T cells, B-cell-depleted T cells, or PBMCs.

This clone was seen more than once but under ten times. CDR1 is MNHNY and CDR2 is SVGAGI in the germline V gene (reference sequence). This CDR3 region has 13 residues. Trimming cost V 5 bases and J 2 bases, with 9 bases left between them. Authors' analysis steps: From reference gene primer amplification, estimates of nucleated cell counts were derived. Using immunoSEQ multiplex PCR, the repertoire was profiled, and TCRdb retains in-frame clones only, with some absent. Clone size and the V and J calls come from that table; the DNA yielded D and trimming. The repertoire holds 390,000 or so clones, around nine tenths seen once, with roughly 9.4% in the top ten. Either two negative PCRs, clearance, or symptom resolution qualified Cohort 3 donors as recovered.

The sample comprised PBMCs or T cells enriched from blood (not recorded which). The V and J genes are TRBV6-6 and TRBJ2-5, with D tentatively TRBD1 (5 bases). This receptor was obtained from a woman between 50 and 59 years old who had recovered from COVID-19. CDR3 sequence: CASSPQGQETQYF. Written as DNA, the CDR3 is TGTGCCAGCAGTCCCCAGGGTCAAGAGACCCAGTACTTC.